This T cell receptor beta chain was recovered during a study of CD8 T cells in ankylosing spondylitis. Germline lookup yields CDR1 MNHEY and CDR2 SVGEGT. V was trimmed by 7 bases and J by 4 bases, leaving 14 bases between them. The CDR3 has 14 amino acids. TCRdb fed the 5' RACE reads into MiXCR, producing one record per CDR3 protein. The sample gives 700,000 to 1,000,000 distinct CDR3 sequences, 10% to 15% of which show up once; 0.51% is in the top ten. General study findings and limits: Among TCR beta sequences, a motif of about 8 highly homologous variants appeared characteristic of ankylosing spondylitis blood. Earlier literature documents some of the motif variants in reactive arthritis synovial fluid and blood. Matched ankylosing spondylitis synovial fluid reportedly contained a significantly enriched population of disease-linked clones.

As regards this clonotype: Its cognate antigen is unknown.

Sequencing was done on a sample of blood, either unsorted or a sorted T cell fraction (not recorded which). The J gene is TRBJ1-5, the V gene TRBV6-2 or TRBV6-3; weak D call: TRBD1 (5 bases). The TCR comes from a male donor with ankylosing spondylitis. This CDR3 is CASNERGDNQPQHF. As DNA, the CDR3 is TGTGCCAGCAACGAGAGGGGAGATAATCAGCCCCAGCATTTT.